Below are 29 T cell receptor beta chains sequenced from a single sample in a study of CD8+ T cells in alopecia areata (dated by TCRdb to the late 2010s). The time point label, as the study defines it: about four weeks on oral tofacitinib. The intended sense of this specimen's treatment or condition label: oral pan-JAK inhibitor, 5-10 mg twice daily. The library was built by means of the immunoSEQ multiplex PCR assay. To provide template for TCR sequencing, every sample had RNA extracted and reverse transcribed into cDNA. Sourced from immuneACCESS, this table was stored by TCRdb with only in-frame sequences that have V and J called. A share of the clones is absent; for the studies checked, an unresolved V gene accounts for under half, and the remainder has no known explanation. A total of about 160,000 clones appear in this sample, around three fifths of them only once. The ten largest clones represent approximately 0.91% of the sample.

The sample here was CD4+ T cells sorted from blood, taken at week 4, from a patient treated with tofacitinib. These receptors were taken from a human donor with alopecia areata.

The rearrangement joins TRBV30 to TRBJ2-7; the match to TRBD1 covers 9 bases. The CDR3 is 14 residues long. The trim removed 2 bases at V and 3 bases at J, leaving 5 bases unmatched. Per the germline V gene, CDR1 is GTSNPN and CDR2 is SVGIG (reference sequence). Here the CDR3 reads CAWSSGQGNYEQYF. The DNA of the CDR3 is TGTGCCTGGAGTTCGGGACAGGGAAACTACGAGCAGTACTTC.

This rearrangement joins TRBV5-6 to TRBJ1-2; a possible D gene is TRBD1 (6 bases). This CDR3 region has 15 residues. In germline, CDR1 is SGHDT, CDR2 YYEEEE. V gave up 0 bases and J gave up 4 bases, with 13 bases separating them. The CDR3 coding sequence is TGTGCCAGCAGCTTGGTATCGCAGGGGAGCTATGGCTACACCTTC. Translating gives CASSLVSQGSYGYTF.

The V and J genes are TRBV29-1 and TRBJ1-2, with 7 bases aligning to TRBD1. CDR3 length: 13 residues. V gave up 4 bases and J gave up 5 bases; unmatched junction bases: 7. Germline CDR1 is SQVTM and CDR2 is ANQGSEA. The CDR3 region has the DNA TGCAGCGTTGGGTCGGGACAGACGTATGGCTACACCTTC. It yields the protein CSVGSGQTYGYTF.

The chain uses TRBV6-5 and TRBJ1-5; possibly TRBD1 for D (5 bases). The CDR3 runs to 15 residues. From germline, CDR1 is MNHEY and CDR2 SVGAGI. Trimming took 6 bases from V and 6 from J, leaving 18 bases between them. CDR3: CASSSRGGDSQPQHF. DNA for the CDR3: TGTGCCAGCAGCTCCCGTGGGGGAGATAGTCAGCCCCAGCATTTT.

The chain combines TRBV29-1 with TRBJ2-2; no definite D call. The CDR3 runs to 12 residues. Germline V gives CDR1 SQVTM, CDR2 ANQGSEA. The germline V and J ends were trimmed by 7 bases and 3 bases, with 9 bases remaining between them. The CDR3 DNA sequence: TGCAGCGCCCACCCGGACACCGGGGAGCTGTTTTTT. This codes for CSAHPDTGELFF.

The chain combines TRBV7-8 with TRBJ2-1; 9 bases align to TRBD2. The CDR3 runs to 14 residues. The germline V gene has CDR1 SGHVS and CDR2 FQNEAQ. The V and J ends lost 3 bases and 6 bases, in that order; junction bases with no gene match: 3. The CDR3 DNA is TGTGCCAGCAGCTTCAGGCGGGGGGGCAATGAGCAGTTCTTC. Amino acid sequence: CASSFRRGGNEQFF. Filled out from reference TRBV7-8 and TRBJ2-1, the complete variable domain reads GAGVSQSPRYKVAKRGQDVALRCDPISGHVSLFWYQQALGQGPEFLTYFQNEAQLDKSGLPSDRFFAERPEGSVSTLKIQRTQQEDSAVYLCASSFRRGGNEQFFGPGTRLTVL.

This clone was seen more than once but under ten times. The chain recombines TRBV6-1 with TRBJ1-6, with unresolved D. Looked up from germline, CDR1 is MNHNS and CDR2 is SASEGT. The CDR3 has 16 amino acids. The V gene lost 1 base and the J gene lost 3 bases, with 10 bases spanning the gap. The CDR3 protein is CASSEDGQIYNSPLHF. The CDR3 coding sequence is TGTGCCAGCAGTGAAGATGGGCAGATCTATAATTCACCCCTCCACTTT.

The chain combines TRBV29-1 with TRBJ1-1; D uncertain. The ends were cut back, 3 bases at V and 0 bases at J, with 8 bases in the middle. Germline loops: CDR1 SQVTM, CDR2 ANQGSEA. CDR3 length: 13 residues. CDR3 in DNA: TGCAGCGTTGACCGGCTCATGAACACTGAAGCTTTCTTT. It translates to CSVDRLMNTEAFF.

There are a few counts of this clone. The chain joins TRBV4-3 to TRBJ1-1; D ambiguous. Germline loops: CDR1 LGHNA, CDR2 YSLEER. The length of the CDR3 is 15 residues. Trimming cost V 0 bases and J 5 bases, with 13 bases left between them. The CDR3 reads CASSQDPGVGTEAFF. CDR3 nucleotide sequence: TGCGCCAGCAGCCAAGACCCCGGGGTAGGAACTGAAGCTTTCTTT.

The chain carries TRBV29-1 and TRBJ1-4, with a possible D match to TRBD1 (5 bases). CDR1 is SQVTM, CDR2 ANQGSEA, per germline. Trimming left V 4 bases short and J 11 bases short, with 17 bases between. The CDR3 is 13 amino acids. The CDR3 sequence is CSVGAQRGGKLFF. The CDR3 nucleotides read TGCAGCGTTGGCGCCCAACGGGGGGGGAAACTGTTTTTT.

The chain joins TRBV30 to TRBJ2-1; D unclear. Trimming stripped 0 bases from V and 10 bases from J, with 16 bases between. CDR3 length: 14 residues. Germline V gene lookup returns CDR1 GTSNPN and CDR2 SVGIG (reference sequence). The CDR3 DNA reads TGTGCCTGGAGTGTATTGTGGACCACGGCGGAGCAGTTCTTC. Protein sequence: CAWSVLWTTAEQFF.

The table lists this clone with a count of one. The same CDR3 can be traced to other DNA sequences in this sample. This chain links TRBV29-1 with TRBJ1-4, with 10 bases lining up with TRBD1. V gave up 6 bases and J gave up 7 bases; unmatched junction bases: 5. Germline loops: CDR1 SQVTM, CDR2 ANQGSEA. This CDR3 has 13 residues. The CDR3 sequence: CSVRTGGSEKLFF. In nucleotides, the CDR3 is TGCAGCGTGAGGACAGGGGGAAGTGAAAAACTGTTTTTT.

This clone was seen a handful of times. The V call is TRBV7-8, the J call TRBJ1-1; D perhaps matches TRBD1 (5 bases). V lost 3 bases to trimming and J lost 4 bases, with 9 bases between them. This CDR3 has 13 residues. Per the germline V gene, CDR1 is SGHVS and CDR2 is FQNEAQ. CDR3 DNA sequence: TGTGCCAGCAGCTTGAGGGGCATCACTGAAGCTTTCTTT. Protein sequence: CASSLRGITEAFF.

The chain couples TRBV29-1 to TRBJ1-1; D unclear. Trimming removed 7 bases at V and 1 base at J, with 10 bases between. Germline loops: CDR1 SQVTM, CDR2 ANQGSEA. The CDR3 extends over 12 amino acids. The CDR3 reads CSGRQTNTEAFF. CDR3 DNA sequence: TGCAGCGGAAGACAAACGAACACTGAAGCTTTCTTT.

The chain recombines TRBV30 with TRBJ2-7; no firm D call. The V gene's germline CDR1 is GTSNPN and CDR2 SVGIG (reference sequence). With 6 bases removed from V and 3 bases from J, the gap between germline ends came to 9 bases. The CDR3 has 11 amino acids. CDR3 in amino acids: CACDNNYEQYF. As DNA, the CDR3 is TGTGCCTGTGACAACAACTACGAGCAGTACTTC.

The chain is built from TRBV29-1 and TRBJ2-5; either TRBD1 or TRBD2 may fit D (5 bases each). V was trimmed by 6 bases and J by 5 bases, leaving 22 bases between them. This CDR3 region has 15 residues. Per germline, CDR1 SQVTM and CDR2 ANQGSEA. The CDR3: CSVENNGAGSETQYF. The CDR3 DNA follows: TGCAGCGTGGAAAATAACGGGGCAGGGTCGGAGACCCAGTACTTC.

The gene calls are TRBV2 and TRBJ2-2, with no clear D. Germline-derived CDR1 and CDR2 are SNHLY and FYNNEI. The CDR3 is 15 amino acids. Trimming cost V 2 bases and J 0 bases, with 7 bases left between them. CDR3 DNA: TGTGCCAGCAGTGAACCGCCGGCGAACACCGGGGAGCTGTTTTTT. It yields the protein CASSEPPANTGELFF.

The DNA for the CDR3 is TGTGCCGTGAGCCGGGACACGAACACCGGGGAGCTGTTTTTT. Amino acid sequence: CAVSRDTNTGELFF. The chain carries TRBV27 and TRBJ2-2, with D perhaps matching TRBD1 (6 bases). V was cut by 11 bases and J by 0 bases, with 13 bases left in between. The CDR3 has 14 amino acids. Germline CDR1 MNHEY, CDR2 SMNVEV (reference sequence).

The V gene is TRBV6-6, the J gene TRBJ2-7, with 10 bases lining up with TRBD1. The CDR3 covers 15 residues. Trimming removed 6 bases from V and 3 bases from J; junction bases left unmatched: 8. CDR1 and CDR2 from the germline V gene are MNHNY and SVGAGI (reference sequence). The CDR3 reads CASRPGQGEIYEQYF. The CDR3 nucleotides are TGTGCCAGCAGGCCTGGACAGGGGGAAATCTACGAGCAGTACTTC.

The chain carries TRBV5-1 and TRBJ2-5, with 7 bases aligning to TRBD1. CDR1 is SGHRS and CDR2 is YFSETQ in the germline V gene. Unmatched junction bases numbered 8, after V lost 4 bases and J lost 2 bases. The CDR3 sequence is 15 residues long. This chain's CDR3 is CASSAPRQGQETQYF. The CDR3 DNA reads TGCGCCAGCAGCGCGCCCCGACAGGGACAAGAGACCCAGTACTTC.

The chain uses TRBV4-2 and TRBJ1-2; tentative D call: TRBD1 (5 bases). Per germline, CDR1 LGHNA and CDR2 YNFKEQ. V was clipped by 0 bases and J by 7 bases, with 15 bases between them. The CDR3 is made up of 15 amino acids. This CDR3 reads CASSQDRSRESGYTF. DNA for the CDR3: TGTGCCAGCAGCCAAGATCGGAGCAGGGAGAGTGGCTACACCTTC.

The chain has TRBV27 and TRBJ1-6; tentative D call: TRBD1 (5 bases). V was shortened by 2 bases and J by 7 bases, with 12 bases between the two germline ends. The CDR3 sequence is 15 residues long. Germline V gives CDR1 MNHEY, CDR2 SMNVEV (reference sequence). The CDR3, as DNA: TGTGCCAGCAGTTTAAGGCCAGGGCCAAATTCACCCCTCCACTTT. It encodes CASSLRPGPNSPLHF.

The V call is TRBV2, the J call TRBJ2-7; D is undetermined. This CDR3 contains 14 residues. Trimming left V 0 bases short and J 4 bases short, with 10 bases between. CDR1 SNHLY and CDR2 FYNNEI come from the germline V gene. CDR3 sequence: CASSEARQTYEQYF. CDR3 coding DNA: TGTGCCAGCAGTGAAGCTAGGCAGACATACGAGCAGTACTTC.

V usage is TRBV2 and J usage is TRBJ2-1; 7 bases match TRBD1. The ends lost 2 bases at V and 2 bases at J; junction bases unmatched: 3. Germline assignment: CDR1 SNHLY and CDR2 FYNNEI. CDR3 size: 15 residues. CDR3 coding DNA: TGTGCCAGCAGTGAAAGAGGGGGCGCCTACAATGAGCAGTTCTTC. Protein product: CASSERGGAYNEQFF. Variable domain in full (rest from reference TRBV2 and TRBJ2-1): EPEVTQTPSHQVTQMGQEVILRCVPISNHLYFYWYRQILGQKVEFLVSFYNNEISEKSEIFDDQFSVERPDGSNFTLKIRSTKLEDSAMYFCASSERGGAYNEQFFGPGTRLTVL.

This chain connects TRBV5-1 to TRBJ2-7, with 9 bases matching TRBD1. The CDR3 consists of 15 residues. Trimming at V came to 0 bases and at J to 2 bases, leaving 3 bases not matched to a gene. Per the germline V gene, CDR1 is SGHRS and CDR2 is YFSETQ. CDR3 bases: TGCGCCAGCAGCTTGGGGACAGGGGATCCCTACGAGCAGTACTTC. This sequence encodes CASSLGTGDPYEQYF.

Written as DNA, the CDR3 is TGCGCCAGCAGCCAAGATCCCGGACGGCCATTGTCCGGGCAGTTCTTC. It encodes CASSQDPGRPLSGQFF. The rearrangement uses TRBV4-1 and TRBJ2-1, with no clear D. The V end was cut by 0 bases, the J end by 12 bases, with 21 bases between. The germline V gene has CDR1 MGHRA and CDR2 YSYEKL. CDR3 size: 16 residues.

This chain uses TRBV6-5 with TRBJ2-7; a weak D match, TRBD1 (5 bases). CDR1 and CDR2 (germline): MNHEY, SVGAGI. CDR3 length: 14 residues. With 6 bases removed from V and 0 bases from J, the gap between germline ends came to 12 bases. The chain's CDR3 is CASRLGQLSYEQYF. CDR3 in DNA: TGTGCCAGCAGGCTAGGACAACTCTCCTACGAGCAGTACTTC.

The genes are TRBV30 and TRBJ2-1, with 9 bases that match TRBD1. The germline CDR1 and CDR2 sequences are GTSNPN and SVGIG (reference sequence). J gave up 1 base and V 7 bases, and 5 bases lay outside the gene matches. CDR3 length: 14 amino acids. Written as DNA, the CDR3 is TGTGCCTCCCGGGACAGGGCGTCCTACAATGAGCAGTTCTTC. Residues: CASRDRASYNEQFF.

This chain links TRBV5-1 with TRBJ1-1, with D possibly TRBD1 on 5 matching bases. The CDR3 is 14 amino acids. Looked up from germline, CDR1 is SGHRS and CDR2 is YFSETQ. Trimming left V 2 bases short and J 1 base short, with 9 bases between. Written as DNA, the CDR3 is TGCGCCAGCAGCTTAGCGGGGACGAACACTGAAGCTTTCTTT. Protein product: CASSLAGTNTEAFF.